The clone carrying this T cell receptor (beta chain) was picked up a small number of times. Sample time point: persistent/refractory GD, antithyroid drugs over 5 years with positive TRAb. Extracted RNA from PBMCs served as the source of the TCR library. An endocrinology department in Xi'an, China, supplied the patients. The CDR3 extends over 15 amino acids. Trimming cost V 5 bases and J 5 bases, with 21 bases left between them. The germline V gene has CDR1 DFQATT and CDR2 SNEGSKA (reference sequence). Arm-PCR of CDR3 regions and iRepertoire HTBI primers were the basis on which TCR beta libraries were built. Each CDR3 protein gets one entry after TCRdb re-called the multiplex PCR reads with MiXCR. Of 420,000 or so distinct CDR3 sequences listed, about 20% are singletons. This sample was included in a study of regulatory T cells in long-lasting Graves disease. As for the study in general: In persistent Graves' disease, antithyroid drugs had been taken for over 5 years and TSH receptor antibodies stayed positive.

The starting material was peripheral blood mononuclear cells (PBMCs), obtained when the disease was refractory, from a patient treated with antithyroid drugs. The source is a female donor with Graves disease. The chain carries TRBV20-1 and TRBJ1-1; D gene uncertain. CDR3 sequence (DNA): TGCAGTGCTGGTCTCCGGGGAAGGTCGGGGACTGAAGCTTTCTTT. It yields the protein CSAGLRGRSGTEAFF.